This TCR beta chain was sequenced for a study of memory CD4+ T cells and cytomegalovirus serostatus. The CDR3 contains 14 residues. Losses at the gene ends were 1 base for V and 5 bases for J; bases not matched to a gene: 4. Germline V gene data show CDR1 as MGHDK and CDR2 as SYGVNS. Study findings and constraints: CD4+ memory repertoires contained about two fifths of the roughly 160 reported CMV TCRbeta sequences.

TCRdb keeps only in-frame clones here, not all; method: immunoSEQ multiplex PCR. Here the sample spans about 50,000 clones, about four fifths being singletons. Only a few counts were recorded for this clone. Its antigen is currently unknown. The sort gate was single viable CD3+CD4+CD8-CD45RO+ cells for memory CD4+ T cells. The TCR sequence derives from an adult in good health and CMV-seronegative. Sequencing was performed on memory CD4+ T cells from blood. The V gene is TRBV25-1, the J gene TRBJ2-7; 8 nucleotides align to TRBD1. The CDR3 region is CASSEFRGLDEQYF. CDR3 nucleotide sequence: TGTGCCAGCAGTGAATTCAGGGGGCTGGACGAGCAGTACTTC.